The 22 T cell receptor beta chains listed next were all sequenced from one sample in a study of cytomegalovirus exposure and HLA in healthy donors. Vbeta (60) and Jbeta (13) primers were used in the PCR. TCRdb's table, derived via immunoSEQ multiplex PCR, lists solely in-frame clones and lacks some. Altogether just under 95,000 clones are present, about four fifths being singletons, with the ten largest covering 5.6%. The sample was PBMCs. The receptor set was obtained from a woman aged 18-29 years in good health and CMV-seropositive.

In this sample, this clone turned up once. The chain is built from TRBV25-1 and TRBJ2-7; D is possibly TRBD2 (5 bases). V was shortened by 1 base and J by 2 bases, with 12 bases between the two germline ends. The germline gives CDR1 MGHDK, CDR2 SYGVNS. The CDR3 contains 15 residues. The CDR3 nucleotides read TGTGCCAGCAGTGAATCCGGGAATGTAGCCTACGAGCAGTACTTC. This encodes CASSESGNVAYEQYF.

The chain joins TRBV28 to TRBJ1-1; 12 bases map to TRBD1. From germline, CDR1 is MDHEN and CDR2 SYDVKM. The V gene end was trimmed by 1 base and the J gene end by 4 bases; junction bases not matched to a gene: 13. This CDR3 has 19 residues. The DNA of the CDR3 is TGTGCCAGCAGTTTATCGCCCGGGACAGGGGGCACAACGGTCACTGAAGCTTTCTTT. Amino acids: CASSLSPGTGGTTVTEAFF.

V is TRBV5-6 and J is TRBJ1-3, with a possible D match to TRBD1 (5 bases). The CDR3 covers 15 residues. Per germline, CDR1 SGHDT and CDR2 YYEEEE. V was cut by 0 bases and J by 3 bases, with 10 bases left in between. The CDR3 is CASSLAQGGGNTIYF. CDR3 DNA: TGTGCCAGCAGCTTGGCCCAGGGTGGTGGAAACACCATATATTTT.

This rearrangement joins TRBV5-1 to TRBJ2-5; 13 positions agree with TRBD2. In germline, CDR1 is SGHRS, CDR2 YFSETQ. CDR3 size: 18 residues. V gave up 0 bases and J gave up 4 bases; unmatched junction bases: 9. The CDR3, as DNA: TGCGCCAGCAGCTTGGGTGGACTAGCGGGAGTGGGTAGAGAGACCCAGTACTTC. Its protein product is CASSLGGLAGVGRETQYF.

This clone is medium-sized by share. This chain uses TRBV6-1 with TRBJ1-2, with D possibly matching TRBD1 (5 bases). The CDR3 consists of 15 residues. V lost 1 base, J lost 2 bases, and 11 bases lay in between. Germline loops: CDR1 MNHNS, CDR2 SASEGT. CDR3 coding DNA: TGTGCCAGCAGTGAAGAACCCTCAGGGAACTATGGCTACACCTTC. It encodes CASSEEPSGNYGYTF.

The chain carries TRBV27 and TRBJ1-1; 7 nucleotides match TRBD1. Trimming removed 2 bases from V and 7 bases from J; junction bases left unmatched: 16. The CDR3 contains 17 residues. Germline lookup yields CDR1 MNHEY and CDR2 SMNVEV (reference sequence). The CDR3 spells CASSLEAPGGKSNEAFF. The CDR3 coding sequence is TGTGCCAGCAGTTTAGAGGCACCAGGGGGGAAGAGTAATGAAGCTTTCTTT.

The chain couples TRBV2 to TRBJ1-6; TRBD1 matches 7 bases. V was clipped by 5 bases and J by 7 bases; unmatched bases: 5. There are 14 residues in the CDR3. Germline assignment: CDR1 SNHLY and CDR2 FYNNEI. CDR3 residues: CASSYRGANSPLHF. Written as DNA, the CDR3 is TGTGCCAGCAGTTACAGGGGCGCGAATTCACCCCTCCACTTT.

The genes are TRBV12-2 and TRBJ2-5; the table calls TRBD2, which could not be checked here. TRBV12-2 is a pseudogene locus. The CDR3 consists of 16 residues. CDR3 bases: TGTGCAAGTCGCTTAGTGTGCGGGAGGGACGGAGAGACCCAGTACTTC. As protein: CASRLVCGRDGETQYF.

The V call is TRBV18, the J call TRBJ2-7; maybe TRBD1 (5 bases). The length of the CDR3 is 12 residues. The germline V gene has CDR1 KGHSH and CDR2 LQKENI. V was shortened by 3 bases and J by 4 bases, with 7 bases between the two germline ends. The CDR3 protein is CASSPDRYEQYF. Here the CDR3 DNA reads TGTGCCAGCTCACCTGACAGATACGAGCAGTACTTC.

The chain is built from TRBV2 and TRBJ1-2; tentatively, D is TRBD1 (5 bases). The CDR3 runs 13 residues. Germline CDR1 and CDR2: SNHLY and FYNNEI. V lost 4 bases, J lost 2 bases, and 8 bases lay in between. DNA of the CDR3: TGTGCCAGCAGTGTGACAGAAAACTATGGCTACACCTTC. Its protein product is CASSVTENYGYTF.

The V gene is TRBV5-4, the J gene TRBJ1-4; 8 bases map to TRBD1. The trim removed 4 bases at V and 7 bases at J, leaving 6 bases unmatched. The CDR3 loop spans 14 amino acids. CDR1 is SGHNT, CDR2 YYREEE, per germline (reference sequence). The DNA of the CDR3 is TGTGCCAGCAGCAGGCAGGGGGCGATTGAAAAACTGTTTTTT. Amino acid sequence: CASSRQGAIEKLFF. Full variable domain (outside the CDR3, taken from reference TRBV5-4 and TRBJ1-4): ETGVTQSPTHLIKTRGQQVTLRCSSQSGHNTVSWYQQALGQGPQFIFQYYREEENGRGNFPPRFSGLQFPNYSSELNVNALELDDSALYLCASSRQGAIEKLFFGSGTQLSVL.

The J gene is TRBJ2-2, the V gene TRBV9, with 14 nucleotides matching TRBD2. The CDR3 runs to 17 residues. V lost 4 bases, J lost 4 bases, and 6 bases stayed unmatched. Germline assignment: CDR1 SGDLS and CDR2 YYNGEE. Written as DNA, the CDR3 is TGTGCCAGCAGCCGCGGACTAGCGGGAGGTTTCACCGGGGAGCTGTTTTTT. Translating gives CASSRGLAGGFTGELFF. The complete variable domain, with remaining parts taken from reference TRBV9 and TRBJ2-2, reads DSGVTQTPKHLITATGQRVTLRCSPRSGDLSVYWYQQSLDQGLQFLIQYYNGEERAKGNILERFSAQQFPDLHSELNLSSLELGDSALYFCASSRGLAGGFTGELFFGEGSRLTVL.

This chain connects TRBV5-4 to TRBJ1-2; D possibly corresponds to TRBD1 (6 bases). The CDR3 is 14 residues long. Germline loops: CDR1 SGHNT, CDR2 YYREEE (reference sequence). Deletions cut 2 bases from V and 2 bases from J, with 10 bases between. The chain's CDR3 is CASSFGTHNYGYTF. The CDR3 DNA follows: TGTGCCAGCAGCTTTGGGACACACAACTATGGCTACACCTTC.

CDR3 region: CASSLANSAGAYGYTF. The DNA of the CDR3 is TGCGCCAGCAGCTTGGCCAACTCCGCAGGGGCCTATGGCTACACCTTC. This chain links TRBV5-1 with TRBJ1-2; tentatively, D is TRBD1 (6 bases). Germline CDR1 is SGHRS and CDR2 is YFSETQ. Deletions cut 0 bases from V and 4 bases from J, with 16 bases between. CDR3 length: 16 residues. Combining the CDR3 with reference TRBV5-1 and TRBJ1-2 gives the whole variable domain KAGVTQTPRYLIKTRGQQVTLSCSPISGHRSVSWYQQTPGQGLQFLFEYFSETQRNKGNFPGRFSGRQFSNSRSEMNVSTLELGDSALYLCASSLANSAGAYGYTFGSGTRLTVV.

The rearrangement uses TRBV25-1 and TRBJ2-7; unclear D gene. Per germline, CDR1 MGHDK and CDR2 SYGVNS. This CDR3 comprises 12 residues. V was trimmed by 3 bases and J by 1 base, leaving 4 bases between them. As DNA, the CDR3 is TGTGCCAGCAGTGACCTATCCTACGAGCAGTACTTC. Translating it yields CASSDLSYEQYF.

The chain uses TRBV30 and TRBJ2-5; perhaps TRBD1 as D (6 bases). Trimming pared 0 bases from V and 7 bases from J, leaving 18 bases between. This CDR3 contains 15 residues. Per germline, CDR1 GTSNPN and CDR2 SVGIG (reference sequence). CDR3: CAWSVPTGWGVTQYF. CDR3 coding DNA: TGTGCCTGGAGTGTACCGACAGGCTGGGGAGTGACCCAGTACTTC. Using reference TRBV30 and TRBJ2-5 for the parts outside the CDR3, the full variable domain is SQTIHQWPATLVQPVGSPLSLECTVEGTSNPNLYWYRQAAGRGLQLLFYSVGIGQISSEVPQNLSASRPQDRQFILSSKKLLLSDSGFYLCAWSVPTGWGVTQYFGPGTRLLVL.

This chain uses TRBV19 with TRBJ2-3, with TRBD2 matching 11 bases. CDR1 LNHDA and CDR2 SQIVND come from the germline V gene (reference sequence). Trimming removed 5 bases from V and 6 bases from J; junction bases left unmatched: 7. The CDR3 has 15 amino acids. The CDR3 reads CASSLASGGWDTQYF. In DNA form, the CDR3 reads TGTGCCAGTAGTCTGGCTAGCGGGGGGTGGGATACGCAGTATTTT.

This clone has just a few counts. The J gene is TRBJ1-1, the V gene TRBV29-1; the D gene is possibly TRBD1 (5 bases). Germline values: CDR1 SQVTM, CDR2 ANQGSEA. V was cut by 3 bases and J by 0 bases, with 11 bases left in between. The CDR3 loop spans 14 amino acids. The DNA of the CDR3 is TGCAGCGTTGAGACGTTGACAGTGAACACTGAAGCTTTCTTT. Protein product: CSVETLTVNTEAFF.

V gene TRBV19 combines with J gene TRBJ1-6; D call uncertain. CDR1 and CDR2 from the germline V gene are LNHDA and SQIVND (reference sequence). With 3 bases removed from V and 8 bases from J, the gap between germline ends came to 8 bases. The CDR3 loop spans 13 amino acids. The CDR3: CASSMGGDSPLHF. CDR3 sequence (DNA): TGTGCCAGTAGTATGGGCGGGGATTCACCCCTCCACTTT.

The DNA for the CDR3 is TGTGCCAGGGCGGGGGACCCTCAAGGGCAAAGCAATCAGCCCCAGCATTTT. It is translated as CARAGDPQGQSNQPQHF. This chain uses TRBV7-9 with TRBJ1-5; D possibly corresponds to TRBD1 (5 bases). The length of the CDR3 is 17 residues. CDR1 SEHNR and CDR2 FQNEAQ come from the germline V gene (reference sequence). The V end lost 9 bases, the J end lost 1 base, and 22 bases lay between the germline ends.

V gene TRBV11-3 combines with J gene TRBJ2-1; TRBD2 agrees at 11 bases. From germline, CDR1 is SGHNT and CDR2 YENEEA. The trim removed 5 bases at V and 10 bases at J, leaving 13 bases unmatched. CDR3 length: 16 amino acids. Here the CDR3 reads CASSPPGTSGPAEQFF. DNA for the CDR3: TGTGCCAGCAGCCCACCCGGGACTAGCGGACCTGCGGAGCAGTTCTTC. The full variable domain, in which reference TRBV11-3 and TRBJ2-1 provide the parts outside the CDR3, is EAGVVQSPRYKIIEKKQPVAFWCNPISGHNTLYWYLQNLGQGPELLIRYENEEAVDDSQLPKDRFSAERLKGVDSTLKIQPAELGDSAVYLCASSPPGTSGPAEQFFGPGTRLTVL.

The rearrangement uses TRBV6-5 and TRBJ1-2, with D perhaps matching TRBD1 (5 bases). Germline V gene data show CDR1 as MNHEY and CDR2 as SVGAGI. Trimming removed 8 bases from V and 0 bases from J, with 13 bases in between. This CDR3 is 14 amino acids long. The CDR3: CASRSRGTNYGYTF. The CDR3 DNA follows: TGTGCCAGCCGATCAAGGGGAACTAACTATGGCTACACCTTC.